The next 25 T cell receptor beta chains were all read from a single sample in a study of T cell changes during pregnancy in multiple sclerosis (dated by TCRdb to between 2018 and 2020). The library was made by the immunoSEQ multiplex PCR assay. Drawn from immuneACCESS, this table holds only the in-frame rearrangements with V and J called that TCRdb kept. Clones are partly lost; checked studies trace under half to an unresolved V gene and leave the rest unexplained. Here the sample has 75,000 to 95,000 clones; around 90% occur a single time. The ten most abundant clones make up around 0.93% of the sample. This material consisted of peripheral blood, taken before pregnancy. The source is a female donor with multiple sclerosis, enrolled in a pregnancy study.

This sequence joins TRBV5-4 and TRBJ2-1; 10 bases are a match to TRBD2. The CDR3 spans 15 residues. J gave up 6 bases and V 4 bases, and 7 bases lay outside the gene matches. The germline gives CDR1 SGHNT, CDR2 YYREEE (reference sequence). The CDR3 nucleotides are TGTGCCAGCAGCAGCCTAGCGGGGGAACTCAATGAGCAGTTCTTC. Translated, it gives CASSSLAGELNEQFF.

This clone was seen a few times. CDR3 bases: TGTGCCAGCAGGGTCCGGGACAGGGGGCGCTACGAGCAGTACTTC. Residues: CASRVRDRGRYEQYF. The gene calls are TRBV2 and TRBJ2-7; 12 positions match TRBD1. CDR3 length: 15 residues. Per the germline V gene, CDR1 is SNHLY and CDR2 is FYNNEI. V was pared by 6 bases and J by 3 bases, with 6 bases of the junction left unmatched.

The CDR3 region is CAISVSDRAGNTEAFF. CDR3 in DNA: TGTGCCATCAGTGTCTCTGACAGAGCGGGGAACACTGAAGCTTTCTTT. The genes are TRBV10-3 and TRBJ1-1; tentatively, D is TRBD1 (5 bases). This CDR3 comprises 16 residues. CDR1 and CDR2 from the germline V gene are ENHRY and SYGVKD. Trimming pared 4 bases from V and 1 base from J, leaving 16 bases between.

V and J are TRBV4-1 and TRBJ1-1, with 8 bases that match TRBD1. V lost 3 bases, J lost 5 bases, and 5 bases stayed unmatched. This CDR3 contains 14 residues. CDR1 is MGHRA and CDR2 is YSYEKL in the germline V gene. In DNA form, the CDR3 reads TGCGCCAGCAGCCACAGGGGGCGGGAGACTGAAGCTTTCTTT. The encoded protein is CASSHRGRETEAFF.

The chain uses TRBV2 and TRBJ2-5, with 12 bases fitting TRBD2. The CDR3 is made up of 15 amino acids. Per germline, CDR1 SNHLY and CDR2 FYNNEI. The V and J ends lost 8 bases and 5 bases, in that order; junction bases with no gene match: 9. CDR3 sequence reads: CASPRLAGGRETQYF. The CDR3 coding sequence is TGTGCCAGCCCAAGGCTAGCGGGGGGGAGGGAGACCCAGTACTTC.

This chain uses TRBV19 with TRBJ1-3; tentatively, D is TRBD1 (5 bases). In germline, CDR1 is LNHDA, CDR2 SQIVND (reference sequence). This CDR3 has 15 amino acids. The ends were cut back, 7 bases at V and 4 bases at J, with 17 bases in the middle. The CDR3 spells CASNGQRGRGNTIYF. For the CDR3, the DNA is TGTGCCAGTAATGGACAACGAGGCAGAGGAAACACCATATATTTT.

The V and J genes are TRBV4-2 and TRBJ2-1; D is ambiguous. Germline V CDR1 and CDR2: LGHNA, YNFKEQ. V was pared by 0 bases and J by 12 bases, with 15 bases between. This CDR3 contains 14 residues. CDR3: CASSQDNSQMGQFF. The CDR3 DNA reads TGTGCCAGCAGCCAAGATAACAGTCAAATGGGGCAGTTCTTC.

The count of this clone is one. This chain links TRBV6-6 with TRBJ1-2, with TRBD1 matching over 12 bases. Germline CDR1 and CDR2: MNHNY and SVGAGI (reference sequence). The CDR3 sequence is 16 residues long. Trimming took 4 bases from V and 8 from J; bases not matched to a gene: 11. The CDR3 region has the DNA TGTGCCAGCAGTTTCAAAACCGGGACAGGGGGCGCGGGCTACACCTTC. It codes for CASSFKTGTGGAGYTF.

V usage is TRBV5-1 and J usage is TRBJ1-4, with 10 positions matching TRBD1. J was trimmed by 8 bases and V by 4 bases; bases with no gene match: 5. The CDR3 length is 14 residues. Germline lookup yields CDR1 SGHRS and CDR2 YFSETQ. The CDR3 DNA is TGCGCCAGCAGCCAGACAGGGGGCCGGGAAAAACTGTTTTTT. Translating it yields CASSQTGGREKLFF.

The chain is built from TRBV27 and TRBJ2-1; 11 positions agree with TRBD2. The length of the CDR3 is 18 residues. CDR1 and CDR2 from the germline V gene are MNHEY and SMNVEV (reference sequence). V lost 6 bases, J lost 8 bases, and 18 bases stayed unmatched. The CDR3 is CASRPGGTSGRWGHEQFF. In DNA form, the CDR3 reads TGTGCCAGCAGACCAGGGGGCACTAGCGGGAGATGGGGTCATGAGCAGTTCTTC.

J is TRBJ2-3 and V is TRBV5-1; the D gene is possibly TRBD2 (6 bases). Germline V lookup: CDR1 SGHRS, CDR2 YFSETQ. The CDR3 length is 15 residues. Trimming pared 4 bases from V and 0 bases from J, leaving 12 bases between. CDR3 sequence reads: CASSRAGTSTDTQYF. The CDR3, as DNA: TGCGCCAGCAGCCGAGCGGGCACTAGCACAGATACGCAGTATTTT. Looking up the rest from reference TRBV5-1 and TRBJ2-3 gives the full variable domain: KAGVTQTPRYLIKTRGQQVTLSCSPISGHRSVSWYQQTPGQGLQFLFEYFSETQRNKGNFPGRFSGRQFSNSRSEMNVSTLELGDSALYLCASSRAGTSTDTQYFGPGTRLTVL.

Only one count was recorded for this clone. The V call is TRBV28, the J call TRBJ1-2, with 9 bases fitting TRBD1. Germline CDR1 and CDR2: MDHEN and SYDVKM. The trim removed 3 bases at V and 7 bases at J, leaving 12 bases unmatched. CDR3 length: 16 amino acids. The CDR3 DNA follows: TGTGCCAGCAGTTTGGGAGGGGCACAGGGGGCGCGTGGCTACACCTTC. Translation gives CASSLGGAQGARGYTF.

The table lists this clone with a count of one. The chain joins TRBV14 to TRBJ1-1; D remains ambiguous. Trimming left V 1 base short and J 8 bases short, with 11 bases between. The CDR3 contains 13 residues. Germline V gives CDR1 SGHDN, CDR2 FVKESK. CDR3 bases: TGTGCCAGCAGCCAAGCGGTCGGACTAGAAGCTTTCTTT. As protein: CASSQAVGLEAFF. Full variable domain (remainder filled in from reference TRBV14 and TRBJ1-1): EAGVTQFPSHSVIEKGQTVTLRCDPISGHDNLYWYRRVMGKEIKFLLHFVKESKQDESGMPNNRFLAERTGGTYSTLKVQPAELEDSGVYFCASSQAVGLEAFFGQGTRLTVV.

The genes are TRBV7-2 and TRBJ1-5; maybe TRBD1 (5 bases). With 5 bases removed from V and 6 bases from J, the gap between germline ends came to 14 bases. This CDR3 has 14 amino acids. Germline V CDR1 and CDR2: SGHTA, FQGNSA. CDR3 coding DNA: TGTGCCAGCAGCCCGACAGTCGGAGTTCAGCCCCAGCATTTT. It is translated as CASSPTVGVQPQHF.

The rearrangement uses TRBV5-1 and TRBJ2-3; D is perhaps TRBD2 (7 bases). V was clipped by 0 bases and J by 0 bases, with 11 bases between them. Germline V gene sequence: CDR1 SGHRS, CDR2 YFSETQ. This CDR3 has 16 residues. CDR3 sequence reads: CASSLAGGRSTDTQYF. CDR3 DNA: TGCGCCAGCAGCTTGGCGGGGGGCCGGAGCACAGATACGCAGTATTTT.

This clone was observed a single time. This rearrangement joins TRBV18 to TRBJ1-1; the match to TRBD1 covers 9 bases. The CDR3 extends over 16 amino acids. Trimming took 1 base from V and 5 from J; bases not matched to a gene: 8. The germline V gene encodes CDR1 KGHSH and CDR2 LQKENI. The CDR3 region has the DNA TGTGCCAGCTCACCACTCCCACAGGGGGCCGGGACTGAAGCTTTCTTT. Its protein product is CASSPLPQGAGTEAFF.

The chain carries TRBV7-6 and TRBJ2-7, with 9 bases that match TRBD1. Germline CDR1 reads SGHVS; CDR2 reads FNYEAQ. CDR3 length: 13 residues. Losses at the gene ends were 4 bases for V and 2 bases for J; bases not matched to a gene: 0. The CDR3 loop reads CASSWDRAYEQYF. CDR3 sequence (DNA): TGTGCCAGCAGCTGGGACAGGGCCTACGAGCAGTACTTC.

The CDR3 DNA reads as TGTGCCAGCAGCTCATTAGGGACAGGAAGCTACAATGAGCAGTTCTTC. It specifies CASSSLGTGSYNEQFF. This rearrangement joins TRBV7-2 to TRBJ2-1; 8 nucleotides match TRBD1. Germline V lookup: CDR1 SGHTA, CDR2 FQGNSA. Trimming at V came to 4 bases and at J to 3 bases, leaving 8 bases not matched to a gene. This CDR3 has 16 residues.

V gene TRBV19 combines with J gene TRBJ2-1, with TRBD2 matching over 10 bases. After removal of 4 bases from V and 0 bases from J, the junction contained 6 bases not matched to a gene. Germline-derived CDR1 and CDR2 are LNHDA and SQIVND (reference sequence). CDR3 length equals 17 residues. CDR3 protein: CASSRWTSGISYNEQFF. The CDR3 coding sequence is TGTGCCAGTAGTAGGTGGACTAGCGGAATCTCCTACAATGAGCAGTTCTTC.

This clone was seen only a few times. The CDR3 DNA follows: TGTGCCAGCAGTGACACTGTGAACACTGAAGCTTTCTTT. Protein product: CASSDTVNTEAFF. The gene calls are TRBV6-4 and TRBJ1-1; no clear D. V was shortened by 2 bases and J by 0 bases, with 4 bases between the two germline ends. This CDR3 is built from 13 residues. In germline, CDR1 is MRHNA, CDR2 SNTAGT.

The chain joins TRBV5-1 to TRBJ2-3; D gene ambiguous. V was pared by 0 bases and J by 0 bases, with 8 bases between. Germline V gene data show CDR1 as SGHRS and CDR2 as YFSETQ. The length of the CDR3 is 15 residues. The CDR3 bases are TGCGCCAGCAGCTTGGTAGGAGCTAGCACAGATACGCAGTATTTT. Translated: CASSLVGASTDTQYF. The whole variable domain, remainder taken from reference TRBV5-1 and TRBJ2-3, is KAGVTQTPRYLIKTRGQQVTLSCSPISGHRSVSWYQQTPGQGLQFLFEYFSETQRNKGNFPGRFSGRQFSNSRSEMNVSTLELGDSALYLCASSLVGASTDTQYFGPGTRLTVL.

The genes are TRBV28 and TRBJ2-1; maybe TRBD1 (5 bases). CDR1 is MDHEN, CDR2 SYDVKM, per germline. Trimming left V 6 bases short and J 7 bases short, with 19 bases between. The CDR3 contains 15 residues. Written as DNA, the CDR3 is TGTGCCAGCAGCCCCGACAGTAACTTGTGGAATGAGCAGTTCTTC. This encodes CASSPDSNLWNEQFF.

V gene TRBV7-3 combines with J gene TRBJ2-2; tentatively, D is TRBD1 (6 bases). The CDR3 sequence is 15 residues long. Per germline, CDR1 SGHTA and CDR2 FQGTGA. Trimming removed 0 bases at V and 4 bases at J, with 9 bases between. The DNA of the CDR3 is TGTGCCAGCAGCTTAACCCGGGACACCACCGGGGAGCTGTTTTTT. Protein sequence: CASSLTRDTTGELFF.

In this sample, this clone turned up once. V is TRBV25-1 and J is TRBJ2-1, with TRBD1 matching over 9 bases. Per germline, CDR1 MGHDK and CDR2 SYGVNS. Unmatched junction bases numbered 14, after V lost 4 bases and J lost 7 bases. The CDR3 is 17 residues long. The CDR3 region is CASSAHPGQGIRNEQFF. As DNA, the CDR3 is TGTGCCAGCAGTGCCCACCCGGGACAGGGAATCCGTAATGAGCAGTTCTTC.

The V and J genes are TRBV30 and TRBJ1-1; 7 bases match TRBD1. The V gene's germline CDR1 is GTSNPN and CDR2 SVGIG (reference sequence). V was clipped by 2 bases and J by 5 bases; unmatched bases: 2. The CDR3 extends over 12 amino acids. This CDR3 is CAWSKTGTEAFF. The CDR3 DNA reads TGTGCCTGGAGTAAGACAGGGACTGAAGCTTTCTTT.